The clone carrying this T cell receptor (beta chain) was seen once. CDR3 length: 15 residues. The J segment lost 8 bases and the V segment lost 5 bases, leaving 9 bases of the junction unmatched. The V gene's germline CDR1 is SGHTA and CDR2 FQGNSA. Data came from immunoSEQ multiplex PCR; TCRdb stores just in-frame clones and leaves some out. The sample carries roughly 72,000 clones, 80% to 95% recorded once. The data originate from a study of technical replicates of blood from four donors. Sample: T cells isolated from PBMCs. The origin of this receptor is a human donor in good health. This rearrangement joins TRBV7-2 to TRBJ2-1, with 10 nucleotides matching TRBD2. The CDR3 sequence: CASSQTSGWQYEQFF. In nucleotides, the CDR3 is TGTGCCAGCAGCCAGACTAGCGGGTGGCAGTATGAGCAGTTCTTC.